Below, 29 T cell receptor beta chains from the same sample are listed, as sequenced in a study of shared clonotypes between healthy human individuals. Naive CD8 cells lacked CD45RO, underwent positive selection for CCR7 and left out terminally differentiated effector memory CD45RA+ cells. Profiled with immunoSEQ multiplex PCR; TCRdb holds only in-frame clones, not every one. Among around 2,000,000 clones, about 93% were seen once, and the ten largest hold more than 1.5%. The sequenced material came from naive CD8+ T cells from PBMCs. The receptors here all came from a man between 18 and 35 years old in good health. Some clones in this sample may be carry-over from other donors' samples.

V gene TRBV11-2 combines with J gene TRBJ2-1; D may match TRBD1 or TRBD2 (5 bases each). Germline CDR1 SGHAT, CDR2 FQNNGV. The CDR3 is made up of 16 amino acids. Between the trimmed V and J ends, which lost 4 bases and 2 bases, there was a span of 15 bases. CDR3 sequence (DNA): TGTGCCAGCAGCTCCAGATGGGACGCTGCCTACAATGAGCAGTTCTTC. Translation: CASSSRWDAAYNEQFF. Full variable domain (rest looked up from reference TRBV11-2 and TRBJ2-1): EAGVAQSPRYKIIEKRQSVAFWCNPISGHATLYWYQQILGQGPKLLIQFQNNGVVDDSQLPKDRFSAERLKGVDSTLKIQPAKLEDSAVYLCASSSRWDAAYNEQFFGPGTRLTVL.

The chain combines TRBV7-9 with TRBJ1-2; D gene uncertain. The CDR3 runs to 15 residues. V was trimmed by 4 bases and J by 3 bases, leaving 15 bases between them. From germline, CDR1 is SEHNR and CDR2 FQNEAQ (reference sequence). CDR3 sequence (DNA): TGTGCCAGCAGCTCCAAGGGTCCACAGCACTATGGCTACACCTTC. Amino acid sequence: CASSSKGPQHYGYTF.

This clone came up once. The gene calls are TRBV9 and TRBJ2-3; D ambiguous. V lost 3 bases and J 1 base, leaving 12 bases between the germline ends. The CDR3 has 15 amino acids. Germline assignment: CDR1 SGDLS and CDR2 YYNGEE. CDR3 loop: CASSGPFEGTDTQYF. CDR3 nucleotides: TGTGCCAGCAGCGGGCCGTTCGAGGGCACAGATACGCAGTATTTT.

The chain links TRBV27 to TRBJ2-7, with 11 positions matching TRBD1. The CDR3 runs to 17 residues. The junction had 14 bases not matched to a gene; V was cut back by 9 bases and J by 1 base. CDR1 and CDR2 from the germline V gene are MNHEY and SMNVEV (reference sequence). The CDR3 coding sequence is TGTGCCAGTAGGGACAGGGGGGGGCAGCGGGGATCCTACGAGCAGTACTTC. Translated: CASRDRGGQRGSYEQYF.

The chain links TRBV27 to TRBJ2-2; tentatively, D is TRBD2 (6 bases). The CDR3 runs 14 residues. Germline V lookup: CDR1 MNHEY, CDR2 SMNVEV (reference sequence). Trimming removed 2 bases from V and 6 bases from J, with 10 bases in between. The CDR3 DNA reads TGTGCCAGCAGTTTAGGGGGGACCTCCGGGGAGCTGTTTTTT. It is translated as CASSLGGTSGELFF.

This chain joins TRBV5-6 and TRBJ2-2, with 8 positions matching TRBD1. With 3 bases clipped from V and 0 bases from J, the junction kept 1 base outside the gene matches. The CDR3 is 15 amino acids. The germline V gene encodes CDR1 SGHDT and CDR2 YYEEEE. The CDR3 bases are TGTGCCAGCAGCTGGGACAGGACGAACACCGGGGAGCTGTTTTTT. Amino acids: CASSWDRTNTGELFF.

The CDR3 region has the DNA TGTGCCTCGGGGGACACCGGGGAGCTGTTTTTT. The encoded protein is CASGDTGELFF. This chain connects TRBV27 to TRBJ2-2; a possible D gene is TRBD2 (6 bases). Germline loops: CDR1 MNHEY, CDR2 SMNVEV (reference sequence). Trimming removed 11 bases at V and 3 bases at J, with 7 bases between. CDR3 size: 11 residues.

J is TRBJ2-5 and V is TRBV6-5; perhaps D is TRBD1 or TRBD2 (5 bases each). With 0 bases removed from V and 1 base from J, the gap between germline ends came to 9 bases. There are 15 residues in the CDR3. CDR1 is MNHEY and CDR2 is SVGAGI in the germline V gene. CDR3 sequence: CASSYSAGTQETQYF. The CDR3 DNA reads TGTGCCAGCAGTTACTCGGCAGGGACCCAAGAGACCCAGTACTTC.

V gene TRBV13 combines with J gene TRBJ1-5; D gene unclear. The germline V and J ends were trimmed by 0 bases and 7 bases, with 10 bases remaining between them. The V gene's germline CDR1 is PRHDT and CDR2 FYEKMQ (reference sequence). The CDR3 extends over 14 amino acids. CDR3 region: CASSLGSGPQPQHF. CDR3 coding DNA: TGTGCCAGCAGCTTAGGCTCCGGGCCCCAGCCCCAGCATTTT.

The chain employs TRBV4-2 and TRBJ1-2; 7 nucleotides agree with TRBD1. The germline V gene has CDR1 LGHNA and CDR2 YNFKEQ. V shed 1 base, J shed 2 bases, and the junction held 4 bases outside the gene matches. There are 15 residues in the CDR3. CDR3 protein: CASSQVGQLNYGYTF. The DNA of the CDR3 is TGTGCCAGCAGCCAAGTGGGACAGCTGAACTATGGCTACACCTTC.

The chain combines TRBV10-2 with TRBJ2-3, with unresolved D. Looked up from germline, CDR1 is WSHSY and CDR2 is SAAADI. This CDR3 region has 12 residues. V lost 2 bases to trimming and J lost 5 bases, with 5 bases between them. The CDR3 nucleotides read TGCGCCAGCAGTGAGAGGTTAGATACGCAGTATTTT. It yields the protein CASSERLDTQYF.

The CDR3 nucleotides are TGCGCCAGCAGCCAAGTGAGGGAGGCGAACACTGAAGCTTTCTTT. The encoded protein is CASSQVREANTEAFF. This chain uses TRBV4-1 with TRBJ1-1; D not resolved. Germline lookup yields CDR1 MGHRA and CDR2 YSYEKL. The CDR3 length is 15 residues. Trimming pared 1 base from V and 1 base from J, leaving 10 bases between.

This clone came up once. V usage is TRBV19 and J usage is TRBJ2-1, with D perhaps matching TRBD1 or TRBD2 (5 bases each). This CDR3 contains 15 residues. The V gene's germline CDR1 is LNHDA and CDR2 SQIVND (reference sequence). Trimming took off 1 base at V and 4 bases at J, with 11 bases between the two ends. The CDR3 protein is CASSIARDGYNEQFF. The CDR3, as DNA: TGTGCCAGTAGTATAGCAAGGGACGGGTACAATGAGCAGTTCTTC.

The chain uses TRBV28 and TRBJ2-3; 7 nucleotides align to TRBD1. The length of the CDR3 is 14 residues. V lost 3 bases, J lost 1 base, and 1 base stayed unmatched. CDR1 is MDHEN, CDR2 SYDVKM, per germline. The CDR3: CASSFTGGTDTQYF. Written as DNA, the CDR3 is TGTGCCAGCAGTTTTACAGGGGGCACAGATACGCAGTATTTT.

The chain couples TRBV19 to TRBJ1-2, with D uncertain. V lost 3 bases and J 0 bases, leaving 5 bases between the germline ends. Germline lookup yields CDR1 LNHDA and CDR2 SQIVND (reference sequence). There are 13 residues in the CDR3. CDR3 protein: CASSIRTNYGYTF. For the CDR3, the DNA is TGTGCCAGTAGTATTCGTACTAACTATGGCTACACCTTC. Full variable domain (missing parts from reference TRBV19 and TRBJ1-2): DGGITQSPKYLFRKEGQNVTLSCEQNLNHDAMYWYRQDPGQGLRLIYYSQIVNDFQKGDIAEGYSVSREKKESFPLTVTSAQKNPTAFYLCASSIRTNYGYTFGSGTRLTVV.

CDR3 region: CASSGRVLPYEQYF. CDR3 bases: TGTGCCAGCAGCGGTCGGGTACTCCCCTACGAGCAGTACTTC. The V gene is TRBV7-2, the J gene TRBJ2-7, with unresolved D. The CDR3 runs 14 residues. With 5 bases removed from V and 2 bases from J, the gap between germline ends came to 13 bases. Germline lookup yields CDR1 SGHTA and CDR2 FQGNSA.

V is TRBV30 and J is TRBJ2-7; 8 nucleotides line up with TRBD1. This CDR3 region has 15 residues. V gave up 0 bases and J gave up 5 bases; unmatched junction bases: 9. The germline CDR1 and CDR2 sequences are GTSNPN and SVGIG (reference sequence). CDR3 residues: CAWSVPDRGDDEQYF. The CDR3, as DNA: TGTGCCTGGAGTGTCCCCGACAGGGGAGACGACGAGCAGTACTTC.

The genes are TRBV27 and TRBJ2-1, with D possibly being TRBD1 (5 bases). V was cut by 0 bases and J by 9 bases, with 9 bases left in between. Germline CDR1 reads MNHEY; CDR2 reads SMNVEV (reference sequence). The CDR3 totals 13 residues. DNA of the CDR3: TGTGCCAGCAGTTTATCCTGGCAGGGTGAGCAGTTCTTC. Protein sequence: CASSLSWQGEQFF.

The V and J genes are TRBV27 and TRBJ2-1; 10 bases line up with TRBD2. Germline V gene lookup returns CDR1 MNHEY and CDR2 SMNVEV (reference sequence). V trimming: 5 bases; J trimming: 6 bases; junction bases outside the gene matches: 7. This CDR3 is built from 15 residues. CDR3 nucleotide sequence: TGTGCCAGCAGTCATCTAGCGGGAGCAGGCAATGAGCAGTTCTTC. This translates into CASSHLAGAGNEQFF.

The V gene is TRBV7-6, the J gene TRBJ2-1; 16 nucleotides line up with TRBD2. The germline gives CDR1 SGHVS, CDR2 FNYEAQ. The CDR3 is 17 amino acids. V gave up 5 bases and J gave up 5 bases; unmatched junction bases: 6. This chain's CDR3 is CASSLGLAGGEDNEQFF. CDR3 in DNA: TGTGCCAGCAGCCTGGGACTAGCGGGAGGGGAGGACAATGAGCAGTTCTTC.

V usage is TRBV2 and J usage is TRBJ1-2, with D possibly matching TRBD1 (5 bases). CDR1 and CDR2 (germline): SNHLY, FYNNEI. V shed 8 bases and J shed 1 base, with 11 bases lying between them. The CDR3 loop spans 13 amino acids. Written as DNA, the CDR3 is TGTGCCAGCTGGGACCAGGGTAACTATGGCTACACCTTC. Residues: CASWDQGNYGYTF.

The CDR3 loop is CASTRAPDGNTEAFF. CDR3 nucleotide sequence: TGTGCCAGCACCAGGGCTCCAGACGGGAACACTGAAGCTTTCTTT. The gene calls are TRBV16 and TRBJ1-1, with a tentative D call TRBD1 (5 bases). The CDR3 has 15 residues. V dropped 7 bases and J dropped 1 base, with 16 bases sitting between them. Germline V CDR1 and CDR2: KGHSY, FQNENV.

The chain couples TRBV9 to TRBJ2-7; D is possibly TRBD1 (6 bases). The germline V gene encodes CDR1 SGDLS and CDR2 YYNGEE. This CDR3 is built from 14 residues. The V end was cut by 3 bases, the J end by 3 bases, with 13 bases between. CDR3 in DNA: TGTGCCAGCAGCGCCGGACAGCTGTTCTACGAGCAGTACTTC. Translated: CASSAGQLFYEQYF.

This rearrangement joins TRBV30 to TRBJ2-5; 8 nucleotides match TRBD1. Germline values: CDR1 GTSNPN, CDR2 SVGIG (reference sequence). The V and J ends lost 3 bases and 4 bases, in that order; junction bases with no gene match: 7. The CDR3 has 14 amino acids. DNA of the CDR3: TGTGCCTGGAGCGAACCAGGGGGCCGAGAGACCCAGTACTTC. Its translation: CAWSEPGGRETQYF.

The gene calls are TRBV7-9 and TRBJ2-1, with TRBD1 matching over 11 bases. The CDR3 is 19 residues long. CDR1 and CDR2 from the germline V gene are SEHNR and FQNEAQ (reference sequence). The trim removed 5 bases at V and 8 bases at J, leaving 20 bases unmatched. The DNA of the CDR3 is TGTGCCAGCAGCGGCGTAGTCATCCGGGACAGGGGGGCTAGGGATGAGCAGTTCTTC. Protein product: CASSGVVIRDRGARDEQFF.

V and J are TRBV5-1 and TRBJ2-2, with 9 positions matching TRBD2. J gave up 5 bases and V 7 bases, and 15 bases lay outside the gene matches. CDR1 and CDR2 (germline): SGHRS, YFSETQ. The length of the CDR3 is 17 residues. The CDR3 is CASFTSSGRPRTGELFF. The CDR3 nucleotides are TGCGCCAGCTTCACGAGCAGCGGGAGGCCGAGAACCGGGGAGCTGTTTTTT.

In this sample, this clone turned up once. The V and J genes are TRBV11-2 and TRBJ2-7, with D possibly matching TRBD2 (5 bases). V was shortened by 5 bases and J by 3 bases, with 17 bases between the two germline ends. Germline V lookup: CDR1 SGHAT, CDR2 FQNNGV. This CDR3 spans 15 amino acids. In nucleotides, the CDR3 is TGTGCCAGCAGCCTGACCCCTGGACTTTTCTACGAGCAGTACTTC. It codes for CASSLTPGLFYEQYF.

Remarks on this clone: In the same sample, other DNA sequences code for this CDR3. The chain couples TRBV7-9 to TRBJ1-1; D is unclear. The CDR3 is 14 residues long. Trimming stripped 1 base from V and 0 bases from J, with 6 bases between. Germline assignment: CDR1 SEHNR and CDR2 FQNEAQ (reference sequence). CDR3 nucleotides: TGTGCCAGCAGCTTAGTCGGCTTGAACACTGAAGCTTTCTTT. It is translated as CASSLVGLNTEAFF.

The chain is built from TRBV18 and TRBJ2-1; weak D call: TRBD1 (5 bases). The CDR3 covers 15 residues. V was trimmed by 1 base and J by 7 bases, leaving 14 bases between them. CDR1 and CDR2 from the germline V gene are KGHSH and LQKENI. The CDR3: CASSPQEMGPNEQFF. The CDR3 nucleotides read TGTGCCAGCTCACCACAAGAGATGGGGCCGAATGAGCAGTTCTTC.